This T cell receptor (beta chain) was obtained from a study of blood T cell repertoires in COVID-19. Repertoires were generated with immunoSEQ multiplex PCR, while TCRdb's copy carries only in-frame clones and drops some. The table records 85,000 to 90,000 clones, approximately 79% of them present only once. The germline gives CDR1 MGHRA, CDR2 YSYEKL. Unmatched junction bases numbered 8, after V lost 11 bases and J lost 4 bases. The CDR3 sequence is 15 residues long. The V call is TRBV4-1, the J call TRBJ2-3; 14 bases are shared with TRBD2. The clonotype was recovered from a man between 65 and 85 years old with acute or convalescent COVID-19. The sample taken for sequencing was peripheral blood. The CDR3 region has the DNA TGCGCCTCCACTCGGACTAGCGGGGGGTCAGATACGCAGTATTTT. This translates into CASTRTSGGSDTQYF.